This T cell receptor (beta chain) comes out of a study of blood T cell repertoires in COVID-19. The wider study: There were acute and convalescent COVID-19 samples, and they came from the United States, Italy and Spain. PBMCs, B-cell-depleted T cells, or T cells were the source of the cDNA or gDNA that made up the material.

Under the authors' procedure: Reference gene primer amplification yielded estimated nucleated cell counts. The data were produced by immunoSEQ multiplex PCR, yet TCRdb's version contains in-frame clones alone and is incomplete. V and J calls plus clone size are reproduced from that table; the DNA served to infer D and trimming. The profile shows about 250,000 clones, roughly four fifths of them singletons. The CDR3 has 17 residues. CDR1 is LNHDA, CDR2 SQIVND, per germline (reference sequence). Trimming removed 6 bases at V and 5 bases at J, with 22 bases between. The V gene is TRBV19, the J gene TRBJ1-4, with D perhaps TRBD1 (5 bases). The sample was peripheral blood. This clonotype was obtained from a man between 45 and 60 years old with active or convalescent COVID-19. CDR3: CASRSRRVGKRNEKLFF. Written as DNA, the CDR3 is TGTGCCAGTAGATCCCGCAGGGTTGGGAAGAGAAATGAAAAACTGTTTTTT.